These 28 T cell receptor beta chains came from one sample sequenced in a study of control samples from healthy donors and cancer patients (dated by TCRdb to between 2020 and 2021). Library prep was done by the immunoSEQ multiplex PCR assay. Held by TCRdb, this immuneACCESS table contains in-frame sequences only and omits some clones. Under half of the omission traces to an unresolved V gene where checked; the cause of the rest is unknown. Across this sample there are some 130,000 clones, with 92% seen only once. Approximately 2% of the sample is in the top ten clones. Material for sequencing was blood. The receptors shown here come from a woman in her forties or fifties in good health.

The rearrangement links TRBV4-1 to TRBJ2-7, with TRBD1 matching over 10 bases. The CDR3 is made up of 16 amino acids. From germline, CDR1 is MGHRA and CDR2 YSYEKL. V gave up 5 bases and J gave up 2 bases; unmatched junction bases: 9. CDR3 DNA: TGCGCCAGCAGCTTTGGGCTCGGGACAGGGGCCTACGAGCAGTACTTC. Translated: CASSFGLGTGAYEQYF.

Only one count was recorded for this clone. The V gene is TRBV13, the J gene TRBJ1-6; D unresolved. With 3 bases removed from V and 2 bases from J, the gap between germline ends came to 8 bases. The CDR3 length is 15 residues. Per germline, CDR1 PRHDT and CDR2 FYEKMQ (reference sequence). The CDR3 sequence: CASSFGLTYNSPLHF. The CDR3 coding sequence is TGTGCCAGCAGCTTCGGACTTACCTATAATTCACCCCTCCACTTT.

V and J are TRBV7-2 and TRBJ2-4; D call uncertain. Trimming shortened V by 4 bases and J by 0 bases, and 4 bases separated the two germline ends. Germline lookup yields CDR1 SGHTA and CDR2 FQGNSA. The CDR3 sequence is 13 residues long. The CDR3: CASSSLAKNIQYF. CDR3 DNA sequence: TGTGCCAGCAGCTCATTAGCCAAAAACATTCAGTACTTC. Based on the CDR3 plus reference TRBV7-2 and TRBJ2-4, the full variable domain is GAGVSQSPSNKVTEKGKDVELRCDPISGHTALYWYRQSLGQGLEFLIYFQGNSAPDKSGLPSDRFSAERTGGSVSTLTIQRTQQEDSAVYLCASSSLAKNIQYFGAGTRLSVL.

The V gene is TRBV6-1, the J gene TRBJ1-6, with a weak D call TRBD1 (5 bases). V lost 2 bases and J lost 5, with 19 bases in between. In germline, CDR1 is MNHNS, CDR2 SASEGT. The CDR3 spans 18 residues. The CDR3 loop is CASSEPPPGRFNNSPLHF. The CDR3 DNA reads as TGTGCCAGCAGTGAACCCCCCCCGGGACGGTTCAATAATTCACCCCTCCACTTT.

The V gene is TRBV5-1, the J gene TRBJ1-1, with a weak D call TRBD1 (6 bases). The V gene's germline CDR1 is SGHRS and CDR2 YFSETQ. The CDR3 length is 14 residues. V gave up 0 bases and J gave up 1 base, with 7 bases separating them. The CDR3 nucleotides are TGCGCCAGCAGCTTGGAACAGGGGAACACTGAAGCTTTCTTT. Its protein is CASSLEQGNTEAFF.

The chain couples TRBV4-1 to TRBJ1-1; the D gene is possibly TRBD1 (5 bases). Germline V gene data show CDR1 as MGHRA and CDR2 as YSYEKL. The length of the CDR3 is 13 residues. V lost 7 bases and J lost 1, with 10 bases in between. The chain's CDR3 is CASMGQSNTEAFF. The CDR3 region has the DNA TGCGCCAGCATGGGGCAGTCGAACACTGAAGCTTTCTTT.

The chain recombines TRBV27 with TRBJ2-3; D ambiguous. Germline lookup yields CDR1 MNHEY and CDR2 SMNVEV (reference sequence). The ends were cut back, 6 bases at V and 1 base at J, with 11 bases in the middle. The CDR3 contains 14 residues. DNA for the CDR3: TGTGCCAGCAGCAACAAGTACGGCACAGATACGCAGTATTTT. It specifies CASSNKYGTDTQYF.

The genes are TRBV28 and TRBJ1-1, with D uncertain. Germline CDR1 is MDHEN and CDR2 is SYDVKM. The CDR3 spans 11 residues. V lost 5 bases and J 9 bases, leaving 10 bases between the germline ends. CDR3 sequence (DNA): TGTGCCAGCAGTACGCACCTACAAGCTTTCTTT. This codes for CASSTHLQAFF.

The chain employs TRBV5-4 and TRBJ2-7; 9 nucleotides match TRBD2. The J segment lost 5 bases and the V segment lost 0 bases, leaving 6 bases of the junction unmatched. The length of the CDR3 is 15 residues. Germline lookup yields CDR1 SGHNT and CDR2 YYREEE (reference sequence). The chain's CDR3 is CASSLALAGVHEQYF. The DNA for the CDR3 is TGTGCCAGCAGCTTGGCCTTAGCGGGAGTCCACGAGCAGTACTTC. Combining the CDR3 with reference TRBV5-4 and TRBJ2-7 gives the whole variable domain ETGVTQSPTHLIKTRGQQVTLRCSSQSGHNTVSWYQQALGQGPQFIFQYYREEENGRGNFPPRFSGLQFPNYSSELNVNALELDDSALYLCASSLALAGVHEQYFGPGTRLTVT.

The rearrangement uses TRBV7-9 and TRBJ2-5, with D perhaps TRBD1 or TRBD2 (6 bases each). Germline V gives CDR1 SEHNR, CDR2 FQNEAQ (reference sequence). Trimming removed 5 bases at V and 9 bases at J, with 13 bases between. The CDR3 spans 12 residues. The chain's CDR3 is CASSAGTPAQYF. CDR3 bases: TGTGCCAGCAGCGCGGGGACACCGGCCCAGTACTTC.

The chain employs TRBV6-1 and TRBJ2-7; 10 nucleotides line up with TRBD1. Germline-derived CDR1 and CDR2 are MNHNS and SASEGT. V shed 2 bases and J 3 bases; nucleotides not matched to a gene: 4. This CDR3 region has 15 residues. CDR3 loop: CASSEPGTGDYEQYF. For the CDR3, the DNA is TGTGCCAGCAGTGAACCGGGGACAGGGGACTACGAGCAGTACTTC.

The CDR3 sequence is CASSPGPYGYTF. The CDR3 coding sequence is TGTGCCAGCAGTCCCGGACCATATGGCTACACCTTC. The J gene is TRBJ1-2, the V gene TRBV6-5; D unresolved. The germline V gene has CDR1 MNHEY and CDR2 SVGAGI. The V end lost 5 bases, the J end lost 5 bases, and 9 bases lay between the germline ends. The CDR3 length is 12 residues.

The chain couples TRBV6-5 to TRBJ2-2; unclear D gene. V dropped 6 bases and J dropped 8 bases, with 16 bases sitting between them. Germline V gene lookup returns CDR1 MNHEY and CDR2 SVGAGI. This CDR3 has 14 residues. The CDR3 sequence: CASRDAHYVGELFF. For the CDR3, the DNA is TGTGCCAGCAGGGACGCTCATTATGTGGGGGAGCTGTTTTTT.

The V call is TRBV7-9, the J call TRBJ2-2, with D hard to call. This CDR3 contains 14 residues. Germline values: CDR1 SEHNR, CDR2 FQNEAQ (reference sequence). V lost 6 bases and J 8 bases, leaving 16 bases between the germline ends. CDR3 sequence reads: CASRLDSPVGELFF. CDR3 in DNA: TGTGCCAGCAGACTTGATTCCCCGGTTGGGGAGCTGTTTTTT.

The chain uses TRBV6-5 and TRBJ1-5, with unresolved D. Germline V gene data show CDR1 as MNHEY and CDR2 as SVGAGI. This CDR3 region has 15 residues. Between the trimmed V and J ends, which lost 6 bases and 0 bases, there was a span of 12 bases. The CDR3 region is CASSVSAHSNQPQHF. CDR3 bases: TGTGCCAGCAGCGTCAGCGCTCATAGCAATCAGCCCCAGCATTTT.

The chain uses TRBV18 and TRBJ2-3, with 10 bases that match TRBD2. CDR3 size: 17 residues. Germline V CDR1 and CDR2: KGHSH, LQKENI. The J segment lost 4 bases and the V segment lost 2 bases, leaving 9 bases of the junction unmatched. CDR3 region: CASSPGLAGVRADTQYF. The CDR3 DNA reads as TGTGCCAGCTCACCAGGGCTAGCGGGAGTCCGGGCAGATACGCAGTATTTT.

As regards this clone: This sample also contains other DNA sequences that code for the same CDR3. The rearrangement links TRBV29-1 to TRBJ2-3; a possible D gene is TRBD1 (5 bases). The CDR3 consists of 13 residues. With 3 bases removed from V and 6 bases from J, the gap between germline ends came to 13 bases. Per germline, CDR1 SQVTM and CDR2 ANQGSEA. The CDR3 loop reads CSVDDRNTDTQYF. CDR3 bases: TGCAGCGTTGACGACAGAAACACTGATACGCAGTATTTT.

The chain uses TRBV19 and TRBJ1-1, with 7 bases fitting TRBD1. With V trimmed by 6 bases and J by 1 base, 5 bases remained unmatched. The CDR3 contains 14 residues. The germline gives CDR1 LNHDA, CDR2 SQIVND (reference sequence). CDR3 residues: CASRRTGANTEAFF. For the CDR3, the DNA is TGTGCCAGTAGACGGACAGGCGCGAACACTGAAGCTTTCTTT.

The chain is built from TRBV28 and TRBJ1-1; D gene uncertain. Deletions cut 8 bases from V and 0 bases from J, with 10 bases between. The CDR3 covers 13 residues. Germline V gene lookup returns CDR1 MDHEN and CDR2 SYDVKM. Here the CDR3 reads CASVGSLNTEAFF. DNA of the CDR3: TGTGCCAGCGTCGGCAGCCTGAACACTGAAGCTTTCTTT. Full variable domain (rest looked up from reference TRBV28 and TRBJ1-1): DVKVTQSSRYLVKRTGEKVFLECVQDMDHENMFWYRQDPGLGLRLIYFSYDVKMKEKGDIPEGYSVSREKKERFSLILESASTNQTSMYLCASVGSLNTEAFFGQGTRLTVV.

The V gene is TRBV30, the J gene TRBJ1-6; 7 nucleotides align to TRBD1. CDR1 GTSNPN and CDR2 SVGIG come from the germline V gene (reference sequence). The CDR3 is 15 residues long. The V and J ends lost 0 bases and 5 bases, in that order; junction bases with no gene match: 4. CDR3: CAWSVVDRDNSPLHF. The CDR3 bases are TGTGCCTGGAGTGTGGTAGACAGGGATAATTCACCCCTCCACTTT.

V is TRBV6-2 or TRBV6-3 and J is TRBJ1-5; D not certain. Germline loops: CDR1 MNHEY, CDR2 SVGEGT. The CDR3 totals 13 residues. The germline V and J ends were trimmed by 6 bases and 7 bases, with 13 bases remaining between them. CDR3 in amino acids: CASSPPGWQPQHF. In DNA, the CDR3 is TGTGCCAGCAGCCCACCCGGGTGGCAGCCCCAGCATTTT.

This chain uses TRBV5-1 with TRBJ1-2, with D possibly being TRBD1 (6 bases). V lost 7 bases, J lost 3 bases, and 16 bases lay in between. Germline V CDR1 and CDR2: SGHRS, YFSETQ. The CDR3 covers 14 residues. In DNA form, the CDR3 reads TGCGCCAGCGCCCAAGGGGGTAAAGACTATGGCTACACCTTC. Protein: CASAQGGKDYGYTF.

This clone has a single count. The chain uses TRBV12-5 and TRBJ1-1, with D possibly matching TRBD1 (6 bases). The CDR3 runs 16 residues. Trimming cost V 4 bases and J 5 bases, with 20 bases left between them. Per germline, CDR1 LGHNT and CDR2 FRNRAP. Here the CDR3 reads CASGSRIGWGRTEAFF. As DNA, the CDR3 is TGTGCTAGTGGTTCTCGGATTGGGTGGGGGCGGACTGAAGCTTTCTTT.

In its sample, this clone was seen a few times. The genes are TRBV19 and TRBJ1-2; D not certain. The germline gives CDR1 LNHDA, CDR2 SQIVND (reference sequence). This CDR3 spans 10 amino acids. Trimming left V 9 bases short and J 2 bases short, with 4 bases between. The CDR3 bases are TGTGCCAGCTTCAACTATGGCTACACCTTC. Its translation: CASFNYGYTF.

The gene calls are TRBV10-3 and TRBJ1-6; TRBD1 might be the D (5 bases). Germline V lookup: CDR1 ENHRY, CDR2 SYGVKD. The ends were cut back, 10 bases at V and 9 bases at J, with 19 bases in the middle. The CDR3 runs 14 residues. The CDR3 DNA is TGTGCCACTCAGGGCACTCTGAGAAGTTCACCCCTCCACTTT. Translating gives CATQGTLRSSPLHF.

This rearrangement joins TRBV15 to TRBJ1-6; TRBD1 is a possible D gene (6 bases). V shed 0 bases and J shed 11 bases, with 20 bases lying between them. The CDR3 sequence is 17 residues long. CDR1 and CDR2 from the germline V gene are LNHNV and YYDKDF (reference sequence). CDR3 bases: TGTGCCACCAGCAGAGATATGGGGACACTCAAATATGCACCCCTCCACTTT. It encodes CATSRDMGTLKYAPLHF.

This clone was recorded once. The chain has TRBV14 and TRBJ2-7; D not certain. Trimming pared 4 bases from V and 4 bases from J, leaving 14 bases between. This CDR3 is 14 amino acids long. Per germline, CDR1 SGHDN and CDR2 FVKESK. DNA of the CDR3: TGTGCCAGCAGCCGTTTCGAACCCCCGTACGAGCAGTACTTC. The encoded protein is CASSRFEPPYEQYF.

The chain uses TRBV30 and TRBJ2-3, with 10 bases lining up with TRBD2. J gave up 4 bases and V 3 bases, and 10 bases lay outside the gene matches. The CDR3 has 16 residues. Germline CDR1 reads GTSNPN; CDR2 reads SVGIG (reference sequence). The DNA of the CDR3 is TGTGCCTGGAGAAGAGGGACTAGCGATTTTCCAGATACGCAGTATTTT. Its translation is CAWRRGTSDFPDTQYF.